This T cell receptor beta chain is drawn from a study of identical twins. This clonotype appeared many times. Its antigen is still unknown. General study findings and limits: Findings depended on cross-sectional statistics rather than tracking the same donors. Twins' surplus sharing was weaker for beta out-of-frame sequences.

The CDR3 has 14 residues. V lost 1 base, J lost 7 bases, and 14 bases lay in between. Addition of a universal primer site occurred through template switching, and cDNA carried unique molecular identifiers. In TCRdb, the 5' RACE reads were re-called with MiXCR into one record per CDR3 protein. The sample has approximately 600,000 distinct CDR3 sequences; just over 7% are singletons. This sample also belongs to another study, concerning yellow fever vaccine responses in identical twins.

The source is a woman aged 18-29 years in good health. Sequencing used PBMCs. The chain combines TRBV12-3 or TRBV12-4 with TRBJ2-7; D perhaps matches TRBD2 (5 bases). This CDR3 reads CASSLGTGKGEQYF. CDR3 in DNA: TGTGCCAGCAGTTTAGGGACTGGGAAAGGTGAGCAGTACTTC.